The 26 T cell receptor beta chains presented below share a single source sample, sequenced in a study of a mutant IDH1 vaccine in newly diagnosed glioma. The antigens for these receptors are not known. Measured with immunoSEQ multiplex PCR; TCRdb has only the in-frame clones, and not every one. Here the sample spans around 53,000 clones, more than 65% being singletons. As for time point: week 35, safety follow-up. Doses of 300 ug of mutant IDH1 20-mer peptide were given with topical imiquimod. Sample: PBMCs, taken from a glioma patient whose treatment included an IDH1 peptide vaccine. These receptor sequences come from a middle-aged man with glioma.

This clone was seen a handful of times. The V call is TRBV9, the J call TRBJ1-2, with 8 bases that match TRBD1. The CDR3 is made up of 14 amino acids. V was clipped by 0 bases and J by 7 bases; unmatched bases: 5. Looked up from germline, CDR1 is SGDLS and CDR2 is YYNGEE. Here the CDR3 reads CASSVGGQGSGYTF. CDR3 DNA sequence: TGTGCCAGCAGCGTAGGTGGACAGGGATCTGGCTACACCTTC. Variable domain in full (rest from reference TRBV9 and TRBJ1-2): DSGVTQTPKHLITATGQRVTLRCSPRSGDLSVYWYQQSLDQGLQFLIQYYNGEERAKGNILERFSAQQFPDLHSELNLSSLELGDSALYFCASSVGGQGSGYTFGSGTRLTVV.

The J gene is TRBJ2-7, the V gene TRBV7-9; TRBD1 aligns across 7 bases. The J segment lost 3 bases and the V segment lost 3 bases, leaving 5 bases of the junction unmatched. The germline V gene has CDR1 SEHNR and CDR2 FQNEAQ (reference sequence). The CDR3 contains 14 residues. CDR3 in amino acids: CASSFSAGGYEQYF. The CDR3 DNA follows: TGTGCCAGCAGCTTTTCGGCAGGGGGCTACGAGCAGTACTTC.

With regard to this clone: Other DNA sequences in the sample encode the same CDR3. This sequence joins TRBV20-1 and TRBJ2-1; maybe TRBD2 (5 bases). V gave up 6 bases and J gave up 4 bases, with 7 bases separating them. The CDR3 is 11 amino acids. Per the germline V gene, CDR1 is DFQATT and CDR2 is SNEGSKA (reference sequence). The CDR3 region is CSAGGYNEQFF. The DNA of the CDR3 is TGCAGTGCGGGCGGGTACAATGAGCAGTTCTTC.

The J gene is TRBJ1-6, the V gene TRBV5-6, with 7 bases fitting TRBD1. The V segment lost 0 bases and the J segment 9 bases; nucleotides outside the gene matches: 3. This CDR3 comprises 14 residues. Germline values: CDR1 SGHDT, CDR2 YYEEEE. CDR3 sequence: CASSLGQGVSPLHF. The CDR3 nucleotides are TGTGCCAGCAGCTTGGGACAGGGTGTTTCACCCCTCCACTTT.

The V call is TRBV30, the J call TRBJ2-2, with 11 bases that match TRBD2. Losses at the gene ends were 3 bases for V and 5 bases for J; bases not matched to a gene: 8. The germline V gene has CDR1 GTSNPN and CDR2 SVGIG (reference sequence). This CDR3 spans 16 amino acids. Written as DNA, the CDR3 is TGTGCCTGGAGGGATTTACTAGCGGGGGTTACCGGGGAGCTGTTTTTT. Translation: CAWRDLLAGVTGELFF.

V gene TRBV19 combines with J gene TRBJ1-4, with D unresolved. V was pared by 4 bases and J by 0 bases, with 6 bases between. Per the germline V gene, CDR1 is LNHDA and CDR2 is SQIVND (reference sequence). The CDR3 length is 14 residues. DNA for the CDR3: TGTGCCAGTAGTACCCCTGCAACTAATGAAAAACTGTTTTTT. Translating it yields CASSTPATNEKLFF.

This clone appeared once. The rearrangement links TRBV19 to TRBJ2-5; the D gene could be TRBD1 or TRBD2 (6 bases each). Trimming took 3 bases from V and 2 from J, leaving 10 bases between them. Germline values: CDR1 LNHDA, CDR2 SQIVND (reference sequence). This CDR3 contains 14 residues. CDR3 DNA: TGTGCCAGTAGTATCGGGGGCAGACAAGAGACCCAGTACTTC. It encodes CASSIGGRQETQYF.

The V gene is TRBV18, the J gene TRBJ1-4; the D gene is possibly TRBD1 (5 bases). Germline CDR1 KGHSH, CDR2 LQKENI. CDR3 size: 15 residues. Trimming pared 2 bases from V and 5 bases from J, leaving 12 bases between. DNA of the CDR3: TGTGCCAGCTCACCAGGAGGACACAGGAATGAAAAACTGTTTTTT. Translation gives CASSPGGHRNEKLFF. The variable domain in full, completed from reference TRBV18 and TRBJ1-4, reads NAGVMQNPRHLVRRRGQEARLRCSPMKGHSHVYWYRQLPEEGLKFMVYLQKENIIDESGMPKERFSAEFPKEGPSILRIQQVVRGDSAAYFCASSPGGHRNEKLFFGSGTQLSVL.

The rearrangement links TRBV19 to TRBJ1-4, with TRBD1 as a possible D gene (6 bases). From germline, CDR1 is LNHDA and CDR2 SQIVND (reference sequence). CDR3 length: 15 amino acids. The germline V and J ends were trimmed by 5 bases and 1 base, with 11 bases remaining between them. This CDR3 is CASSPRGGTNEKLFF. The CDR3 bases are TGTGCCAGTAGTCCCCGAGGGGGAACTAATGAAAAACTGTTTTTT.

The rearrangement uses TRBV7-2 and TRBJ1-6, with D possibly TRBD1 on 5 matching bases. The CDR3 spans 18 residues. Germline CDR1 is SGHTA and CDR2 is FQGNSA. V was shortened by 5 bases and J by 9 bases, with 26 bases between the two germline ends. In DNA, the CDR3 is TGTGCCAGCAGCCTCAAGGGTAGGGAGGGGCTAAATGGTTCACCCCTCCACTTT. This sequence encodes CASSLKGREGLNGSPLHF.

V gene TRBV2 combines with J gene TRBJ2-3, with 7 nucleotides matching TRBD1. J gave up 2 bases and V 3 bases, and 5 bases lay outside the gene matches. CDR1 SNHLY and CDR2 FYNNEI come from the germline V gene. The CDR3 is made up of 15 amino acids. For the CDR3, the DNA is TGTGCCAGCAGTGAGTCGGGGACAGTCACAGATACGCAGTATTTT. It translates to CASSESGTVTDTQYF.

The chain joins TRBV25-1 to TRBJ1-2; D remains ambiguous. The CDR3 consists of 11 residues. Germline CDR1 and CDR2: MGHDK and SYGVNS. The germline V and J ends were trimmed by 3 bases and 4 bases, with 3 bases remaining between them. The CDR3: CASSDGYGYTF. For the CDR3, the DNA is TGTGCCAGCAGTGACGGCTATGGCTACACCTTC.

The V and J genes are TRBV5-1 and TRBJ2-1; no clear D. The germline V gene has CDR1 SGHRS and CDR2 YFSETQ. V was cut by 0 bases and J by 2 bases, with 27 bases left in between. This CDR3 is built from 21 residues. CDR3 sequence reads: CASSLAFWVFVTSFTYNEQFF. The CDR3 nucleotides read TGCGCCAGCAGCTTGGCCTTTTGGGTATTCGTGACCTCCTTTACCTACAATGAGCAGTTCTTC.

The chain joins TRBV7-2 to TRBJ1-2; a weak D match, TRBD1 (5 bases). V was cut by 2 bases and J by 8 bases, with 9 bases left in between. The CDR3 totals 12 residues. Germline V gene data show CDR1 as SGHTA and CDR2 as FQGNSA. The DNA of the CDR3 is TGTGCCAGCAGCTTACTTAGGGACGGCTACACCTTC. This sequence encodes CASSLLRDGYTF.

The V gene is TRBV7-9, the J gene TRBJ1-1; no firm D call. V was cut by 4 bases and J by 0 bases, with 9 bases left in between. The CDR3 length is 14 residues. Germline CDR1 SEHNR, CDR2 FQNEAQ (reference sequence). CDR3 protein: CASSSRTMNTEAFF. The DNA of the CDR3 is TGTGCCAGCAGCTCCCGTACCATGAACACTGAAGCTTTCTTT.

The V and J genes are TRBV9 and TRBJ1-1, with 7 nucleotides matching TRBD1. The V and J ends lost 0 bases and 6 bases, in that order; junction bases with no gene match: 8. The V gene's germline CDR1 is SGDLS and CDR2 YYNGEE. This CDR3 is 15 amino acids long. DNA for the CDR3: TGTGCCAGCAGCGTAGTTGCAGGGGGGTTCTCTGAAGCTTTCTTT. Residues: CASSVVAGGFSEAFF.

J is TRBJ1-2 and V is TRBV6-5; TRBD1 is a possible D gene (6 bases). CDR1 and CDR2 (germline): MNHEY, SVGAGI. This CDR3 region has 15 residues. V was trimmed by 4 bases and J by 0 bases, leaving 12 bases between them. CDR3 DNA: TGTGCCAGCAGTTCCCACGGACAGACTAACTATGGCTACACCTTC. The encoded protein is CASSSHGQTNYGYTF.

J is TRBJ1-2 and V is TRBV2; TRBD1 matches at 7 bases. With V trimmed by 6 bases and J by 4 bases, 8 bases remained unmatched. This CDR3 spans 14 amino acids. The V gene's germline CDR1 is SNHLY and CDR2 FYNNEI. The CDR3 loop is CASRETGFGYGYTF. In DNA form, the CDR3 reads TGTGCCAGCAGAGAGACAGGGTTCGGCTATGGCTACACCTTC.

CDR3: CASSFRVSGSPLHF. The CDR3 DNA reads as TGTGCCAGCAGCTTCAGGGTTTCCGGCTCACCCCTCCACTTT. This chain joins TRBV5-6 and TRBJ1-6; the D gene is possibly TRBD1 (5 bases). Germline values: CDR1 SGHDT, CDR2 YYEEEE. The CDR3 spans 14 residues. Trimming shortened V by 2 bases and J by 10 bases, and 13 bases separated the two germline ends.

This sequence joins TRBV5-1 and TRBJ1-6; D remains unclear. The ends were cut back, 3 bases at V and 8 bases at J, with 15 bases in the middle. The CDR3 is 15 residues long. CDR1 and CDR2 from the germline V gene are SGHRS and YFSETQ. CDR3 DNA sequence: TGCGCCAGCAGCTCGACCGCGGACTTAGATTCACCCCTCCACTTT. Protein: CASSSTADLDSPLHF.

In this sample, this clone turned up once. The chain employs TRBV4-1 and TRBJ1-1; D call uncertain. Deletions cut 1 base from V and 1 base from J, with 7 bases between. The CDR3 runs 14 residues. Germline V lookup: CDR1 MGHRA, CDR2 YSYEKL. The CDR3 sequence is CASSQVEGNTEAFF. CDR3 nucleotide sequence: TGCGCCAGCAGCCAAGTCGAAGGGAACACTGAAGCTTTCTTT.

This clone qualifies as large. CDR3 sequence (DNA): TGTGCCACCAGCATGATAGCGGGAGAGACCCAGTACTTC. Amino acids: CATSMIAGETQYF. The gene calls are TRBV15 and TRBJ2-5; TRBD2 aligns across 7 bases. Germline CDR1 is LNHNV and CDR2 is YYDKDF (reference sequence). V was pared by 4 bases and J by 4 bases, with 3 bases of the junction left unmatched. CDR3 size: 13 residues.

This clone has more than one count but fewer than ten. The CDR3 DNA is TGTGCCAGCAGTGGTGGGATGGGAAACACCATATATTTT. This encodes CASSGGMGNTIYF. This rearrangement joins TRBV2 to TRBJ1-3; D ambiguous. This CDR3 has 13 residues. V was trimmed by 4 bases and J by 4 bases, leaving 8 bases between them. In germline, CDR1 is SNHLY, CDR2 FYNNEI.

This sequence joins TRBV30 and TRBJ1-2, with 9 nucleotides matching TRBD1. After removal of 8 bases from V and 7 bases from J, the junction contained 8 bases not matched to a gene. The CDR3 has 12 amino acids. Germline V gives CDR1 GTSNPN, CDR2 SVGIG (reference sequence). The CDR3 nucleotides read TGTGCCGGAGGACAGGGGACAAGTGGCTACACCTTC. It is translated as CAGGQGTSGYTF. Full variable domain (missing parts from reference TRBV30 and TRBJ1-2): SQTIHQWPATLVQPVGSPLSLECTVEGTSNPNLYWYRQAAGRGLQLLFYSVGIGQISSEVPQNLSASRPQDRQFILSSKKLLLSDSGFYLCAGGQGTSGYTFGSGTRLTVV.

V usage is TRBV7-8 and J usage is TRBJ1-6; D may be TRBD1 (5 bases). Trimming took 1 base from V and 6 from J, leaving 10 bases between them. The CDR3 covers 15 residues. In germline, CDR1 is SGHVS, CDR2 FQNEAQ. The CDR3 DNA sequence: TGTGCCAGCAGCTTAGATCCAGGGCCTAATTCACCCCTCCACTTT. Amino acid sequence: CASSLDPGPNSPLHF. Full variable domain (missing parts from reference TRBV7-8 and TRBJ1-6): GAGVSQSPRYKVAKRGQDVALRCDPISGHVSLFWYQQALGQGPEFLTYFQNEAQLDKSGLPSDRFFAERPEGSVSTLKIQRTQQEDSAVYLCASSLDPGPNSPLHFGNGTRLTVT.

This clone appeared once. The V call is TRBV18, the J call TRBJ1-5; 7 positions agree with TRBD1. With V trimmed by 5 bases and J by 5 bases, 12 bases remained unmatched. The germline V gene has CDR1 KGHSH and CDR2 LQKENI. This CDR3 contains 16 residues. In DNA form, the CDR3 reads TGTGCCAGCTCAGCCAGAGAGGGACAGAGTCATCAGCCCCAGCATTTT. Amino acids: CASSAREGQSHQPQHF.